The 19 T cell receptor beta chains given below trace back to one sample, sequenced in a study of T cell changes during pregnancy in multiple sclerosis. Produced via immunoSEQ multiplex PCR; TCRdb's table is partial and in-frame only. The top ten clones hold less than 1.5% of a sample with about 48,000 clones, 88% of them seen once. The sequenced sample was CD4+ T cells from peripheral blood mononuclear cells, obtained in the second trimester of pregnancy. These receptors came from a female donor with multiple sclerosis, enrolled in a pregnancy study.

The rearrangement joins TRBV7-2 to TRBJ2-3, with 8 bases that match TRBD2. This CDR3 has 16 amino acids. Per germline, CDR1 SGHTA and CDR2 FQGNSA. With 3 bases clipped from V and 6 bases from J, the junction kept 11 bases outside the gene matches. The CDR3 is CASSFQAGTRRDTQYF. The CDR3 DNA is TGTGCCAGCAGCTTCCAGGCCGGGACTAGGCGGGATACGCAGTATTTT.

In the case of this clone: The sample carries other DNA sequences with the same CDR3. This chain connects TRBV7-9 to TRBJ2-5; no reliable D call. V lost 5 bases and J 2 bases, leaving 9 bases between the germline ends. The CDR3 has 13 residues. Germline-derived CDR1 and CDR2 are SEHNR and FQNEAQ (reference sequence). CDR3 nucleotide sequence: TGTGCCAGCAGCCTAGACCGGCAAGAGACCCAGTACTTC. It is translated as CASSLDRQETQYF.

This clone came up a few times. The chain uses TRBV2 and TRBJ1-1; D ambiguous. CDR3 length: 15 amino acids. V lost 4 bases, J lost 3 bases, and 15 bases lay in between. Germline values: CDR1 SNHLY, CDR2 FYNNEI. The CDR3 bases are TGTGCCAGCAGTGTAGAGACACCGAGGGACACTGAAGCTTTCTTT. Residues: CASSVETPRDTEAFF.

J is TRBJ2-3 and V is TRBV5-1; 8 bases map to TRBD2. Germline loops: CDR1 SGHRS, CDR2 YFSETQ. CDR3 length equals 13 residues. J lost 6 bases, V lost 6 bases, and 6 bases had no gene match. The CDR3 nucleotides read TGCGCCAGCAAGGCTAGCGGGTCCGATACGCAGTATTTT. The encoded protein is CASKASGSDTQYF.

This rearrangement joins TRBV6-4 to TRBJ2-1; TRBD2 might be the D (6 bases). Trimming stripped 3 bases from V and 5 bases from J, with 11 bases between. Germline CDR1 is MRHNA and CDR2 is SNTAGT. This CDR3 is built from 14 residues. The CDR3 sequence is CASSDWGENNEQFF. The CDR3 DNA sequence: TGTGCCAGCAGTGATTGGGGGGAGAACAATGAGCAGTTCTTC.

This clone was detected a few times. The chain links TRBV10-1 to TRBJ1-1; D might be TRBD1 (5 bases). V dropped 8 bases and J dropped 4 bases, with 14 bases sitting between them. This CDR3 spans 13 amino acids. Germline CDR1 and CDR2: WNHNN and SYGVQD (reference sequence). The CDR3 DNA is TGCGCCAGCGCGAAAAGGGGCAGCACTGAAGCTTTCTTT. Protein: CASAKRGSTEAFF.

This clone turned up a few times. The rearrangement links TRBV5-1 to TRBJ2-4; TRBD2 agrees at 10 bases. V was pared by 2 bases and J by 8 bases, with 10 bases of the junction left unmatched. CDR3 length equals 16 residues. Germline CDR1 SGHRS, CDR2 YFSETQ. CDR3 sequence: CASSLVGTSDSDIQYF. CDR3 sequence (DNA): TGCGCCAGCAGCTTAGTCGGGACTAGCGATTCTGACATTCAGTACTTC. The full variable domain, its missing parts supplied by reference TRBV5-1 and TRBJ2-4, is KAGVTQTPRYLIKTRGQQVTLSCSPISGHRSVSWYQQTPGQGLQFLFEYFSETQRNKGNFPGRFSGRQFSNSRSEMNVSTLELGDSALYLCASSLVGTSDSDIQYFGAGTRLSVL.

This clone came up once. The CDR3 reads CASNTGSYNEQFF. CDR3 nucleotide sequence: TGTGCCAGTAATACGGGATCCTACAATGAGCAGTTCTTC. The V call is TRBV19, the J call TRBJ2-1; D possibly corresponds to TRBD2 (5 bases). CDR1 is LNHDA, CDR2 SQIVND, per germline (reference sequence). This CDR3 contains 13 residues. Deletions cut 7 bases from V and 1 base from J, with 8 bases between.

This chain connects TRBV4-2 to TRBJ2-5; a weak D match, TRBD2 (6 bases). V was trimmed by 4 bases and J by 3 bases, leaving 15 bases between them. Germline CDR1 and CDR2: LGHNA and YNFKEQ. This CDR3 is built from 15 residues. The CDR3 DNA is TGTGCCAGCAGCCTGGAGGGAGAGAGAGAAGAGACCCAGTACTTC. Translation gives CASSLEGEREETQYF.

For this clone: At one boundary the junction diverges from the germline segment, which might be a read error. V gene TRBV2 combines with J gene TRBJ1-1, with TRBD1 matching 11 bases. Germline CDR1 reads SNHLY; CDR2 reads FYNNEI. The CDR3 length is 16 residues. For the CDR3, the DNA is TGTACCAGCAGTCTTAGGACAGGGGGCGCGGGTACTGAAGCTTTCTTT. Amino acids: CTSSLRTGGAGTEAFF.

CDR3 residues: CASSYSVGGAGNTIYF. Written as DNA, the CDR3 is TGTGCCAGCAGTTACTCGGTAGGGGGCGCTGGAAACACCATATATTTT. This chain uses TRBV6-5 with TRBJ1-3; TRBD1 matches at 7 bases. J was trimmed by 2 bases and V by 0 bases; bases with no gene match: 4. Germline V CDR1 and CDR2: MNHEY, SVGAGI. The CDR3 totals 16 residues.

V and J are TRBV2 and TRBJ2-7; 8 nucleotides agree with TRBD2. V trimming: 7 bases; J trimming: 1 base; junction bases outside the gene matches: 9. This CDR3 is built from 15 residues. In germline, CDR1 is SNHLY, CDR2 FYNNEI. The CDR3 coding sequence is TGTGCCAGCAACCTCCTAACTAGCGGTTCCTACGAGCAGTACTTC. As protein: CASNLLTSGSYEQYF. Supplemented by reference TRBV2 and TRBJ2-7, the full variable domain reads EPEVTQTPSHQVTQMGQEVILRCVPISNHLYFYWYRQILGQKVEFLVSFYNNEISEKSEIFDDQFSVERPDGSNFTLKIRSTKLEDSAMYFCASNLLTSGSYEQYFGPGTRLTVT.

This clone was picked up one time. The CDR3 nucleotides read TGCGCCAGCAGCTTCCCTCTAGTTCGAGAAACCTACGAGCAGTACTTC. This encodes CASSFPLVRETYEQYF. The chain recombines TRBV4-1 with TRBJ2-7; no reliable D call. Trimming left V 5 bases short and J 2 bases short, with 19 bases between. The germline V gene encodes CDR1 MGHRA and CDR2 YSYEKL. The CDR3 consists of 16 residues.

V is TRBV4-2 and J is TRBJ2-1, with TRBD2 matching over 10 bases. CDR1 and CDR2 from the germline V gene are LGHNA and YNFKEQ. J was trimmed by 4 bases and V by 1 base; bases with no gene match: 1. CDR3 size: 15 residues. The CDR3, as DNA: TGTGCCAGCAGCCAAGCGACTAGCGGGTACAATGAGCAGTTCTTC. Translation: CASSQATSGYNEQFF.

The J gene is TRBJ2-2, the V gene TRBV4-1, with TRBD2 identical over 7 bases. With V trimmed by 2 bases and J by 4 bases, 1 base remained unmatched. Germline values: CDR1 MGHRA, CDR2 YSYEKL. The CDR3 has 14 amino acids. The CDR3 DNA reads TGCGCCAGCAGCCAAACGGGGGGCACCGGGGAGCTGTTTTTT. This codes for CASSQTGGTGELFF.

The chain combines TRBV4-2 with TRBJ2-7; possible D gene TRBD2, 5 bases. Trimming left V 1 base short and J 3 bases short, with 16 bases between. The CDR3 covers 16 residues. Germline CDR1 reads LGHNA; CDR2 reads YNFKEQ. CDR3 sequence reads: CASSQVSGKGYYEQYF. CDR3 nucleotides: TGTGCCAGCAGCCAAGTTTCGGGAAAAGGATACTACGAGCAGTACTTC.

The chain uses TRBV6-5 and TRBJ1-1; TRBD1 aligns across 10 bases. The CDR3 runs 15 residues. The ends lost 2 bases at V and 6 bases at J; junction bases unmatched: 6. Germline lookup yields CDR1 MNHEY and CDR2 SVGAGI. CDR3 region: CASSYATGQGAEAFF. The CDR3 nucleotides are TGTGCCAGCAGTTACGCGACCGGACAGGGGGCTGAAGCTTTCTTT.

The genes are TRBV5-4 and TRBJ1-3; possible D gene TRBD1, 5 bases. V lost 0 bases and J lost 4, with 20 bases in between. This CDR3 is 18 amino acids long. Germline V gene data show CDR1 as SGHNT and CDR2 as YYREEE (reference sequence). The CDR3 here is CASSLGGAVSIVGNTIYF. CDR3 bases: TGTGCCAGCAGCTTGGGTGGGGCAGTTTCCATCGTGGGAAACACCATATATTTT.

The rearrangement links TRBV27 to TRBJ2-7, with TRBD1 identical over 7 bases. Germline-derived CDR1 and CDR2 are MNHEY and SMNVEV (reference sequence). The CDR3 is made up of 13 amino acids. The V and J ends lost 5 bases and 2 bases, in that order; junction bases with no gene match: 3. This CDR3 reads CASSPTGTYEQYF. CDR3 nucleotide sequence: TGTGCCAGCAGTCCGACAGGGACCTACGAGCAGTACTTC.